This TCR beta chain was recorded in a study of cytomegalovirus exposure and HLA in healthy donors. V dropped 4 bases and J dropped 5 bases, with 14 bases sitting between them. The CDR3 runs to 14 residues. Per the germline V gene, CDR1 is ENHRY and CDR2 is SYGVKD. PCR used 60 Vbeta primers and 13 Jbeta primers. Generated by immunoSEQ multiplex PCR, the TCRdb table keeps only in-frame clones and is missing some. The data hold 200,000 to 250,000 clones, with approximately 88% observed a single time. What was sequenced was PBMCs. The chain uses TRBV10-3 and TRBJ2-5; D may be TRBD1 (6 bases). The clonotype comes from a boy aged 2 to 10 in good health and CMV-seronegative. CDR3 protein: CAISVAQGLETQYF. Here the CDR3 DNA reads TGTGCCATCAGTGTAGCACAGGGTTTGGAGACCCAGTACTTC.